Presented here are 27 T cell receptor beta chains from one specimen sequenced in a study of CD8+CD57+ T cells in acquired aplastic anemia. Sequenced patients had shown CD8+CD57+ cell expansion by flow cytometry. Template material for TCR beta VDJ and CDR3 profiling consisted of genomic DNA. TCRdb reanalysed the reads using MiXCR and keeps one entry per CDR3 protein. The sample lists hundreds of thousands of distinct CDR3 sequences, roughly 53% seen once, with 1.3% in the top ten. Sequenced input: sorted CD4+, CD8+, or CD8+CD57+ T cells (not recorded which) from PBMCs. The receptors come from a human donor with aplastic anemia.

This chain uses TRBV10-1 with TRBJ2-1; D gene unclear. The germline V gene encodes CDR1 WNHNN and CDR2 SYGVQD (reference sequence). CDR3 length: 12 residues. V lost 7 bases, J lost 5 bases, and 9 bases lay in between. The CDR3 region is CASIPHHNEQFF. The CDR3 DNA is TGCGCCAGCATCCCCCACCACAATGAGCAGTTCTTC.

This sequence joins TRBV7-8 and TRBJ2-5; a weak D match, TRBD1 (7 bases). V was pared by 2 bases and J by 5 bases, with 18 bases between. Germline assignment: CDR1 SGHVS and CDR2 FQNEAQ. The CDR3 spans 16 residues. CDR3 sequence: CASSLISSGGHETQYF. The CDR3 DNA follows: TGTGCCAGCAGCTTAATTTCGTCAGGGGGGCATGAGACCCAGTACTTC.

This clonotype has just a few counts. This may be a read error: a much more frequent sequence differs by one nucleotide. This chain connects TRBV13 to TRBJ1-2, with 7 bases aligning to TRBD1. V lost 1 base and J lost 9; bases outside the gene matches: 14. The CDR3 contains 16 residues. Germline loops: CDR1 PRHDT, CDR2 FYEKMQ (reference sequence). CDR3 in DNA: TGTGCCAGCAGCTTAGTAGGGGGACAGTCCATCAGGAGCTACACCTTC. It specifies CASSLVGGQSIRSYTF. The full variable domain, rest sourced from reference TRBV13 and TRBJ1-2, is AAGVIQSPRHLIKEKRETATLKCYPIPRHDTVYWYQQGPGQDPQFLISFYEKMQSDKGSIPDRFSAQQFSDYHSELNMSSLELGDSALYFCASSLVGGQSIRSYTFGSGTRLTVV.

In this sample, this clonotype turned up many times. The chain combines TRBV19 with TRBJ2-2, with D possibly matching TRBD1 (6 bases). Germline V CDR1 and CDR2: LNHDA, SQIVND (reference sequence). V was pared by 7 bases and J by 0 bases, with 12 bases between. This CDR3 contains 15 residues. This CDR3 reads CASMVGTTNTGELFF. CDR3 in DNA: TGTGCCAGTATGGTGGGGACAACGAACACCGGGGAGCTGTTTTTT.

V usage is TRBV5-1 and J usage is TRBJ1-1; D uncertain. Germline CDR1 and CDR2: SGHRS and YFSETQ. The V gene lost 0 bases and the J gene lost 2 bases, with 11 bases spanning the gap. This CDR3 spans 15 amino acids. The CDR3 DNA follows: TGCGCCAGCAGCTTGGAGGTCAGCCTAAACACTGAAGCTTTCTTT. Translation: CASSLEVSLNTEAFF.

About this clonotype: Since the CDR3 does not end with the conserved phenylalanine or tryptophan, this likely comes from a read error. V and J are TRBV5-1 and TRBJ2-4, with TRBD2 as a possible D gene (6 bases). Between the trimmed V and J ends, which lost 4 bases and 6 bases, there was a span of 14 bases. The CDR3 totals 14 residues. Germline loops: CDR1 SGHRS, CDR2 YFSETQ. In DNA, the CDR3 is TGCGCCAGCAGCGATAGCGGAAGGGGAAACATTCAGTACCTC. It codes for CASSDSGRGNIQYL.

This clonotype has a count of ten or more. V gene TRBV11-2 combines with J gene TRBJ1-1; D remains ambiguous. V was shortened by 1 base and J by 3 bases, with 6 bases between the two germline ends. Germline CDR1 SGHAT, CDR2 FQNNGV. The CDR3 consists of 13 residues. CDR3 nucleotides: TGTGCCAGCAGCTTAGCGAGGGACACTGAAGCTTTCTTT. This gives the protein CASSLARDTEAFF.

The V gene is TRBV6-5, the J gene TRBJ1-2; D possibly corresponds to TRBD1 (5 bases). V shed 5 bases and J shed 7 bases, with 17 bases lying between them. This CDR3 is built from 14 residues. Germline CDR1 MNHEY, CDR2 SVGAGI. This CDR3 reads CASSGIGTLIGYTF. In DNA form, the CDR3 reads TGTGCCAGCAGTGGAATTGGGACCCTAATTGGCTACACCTTC.

This clonotype appeared many times. V is TRBV2 and J is TRBJ1-1; 8 nucleotides agree with TRBD1. This CDR3 region has 15 residues. After removal of 5 bases from V and 1 base from J, the junction contained 6 bases not matched to a gene. Germline V gene lookup returns CDR1 SNHLY and CDR2 FYNNEI. In DNA form, the CDR3 reads TGTGCCAGCAGTTTGAGACAGGGGCCGAACACTGAAGCTTTCTTT. It specifies CASSLRQGPNTEAFF.

The chain employs TRBV25-1 and TRBJ1-1; 9 bases agree with TRBD1. CDR3 length: 15 residues. J gave up 1 base and V 2 bases, and 2 bases lay outside the gene matches. Germline V CDR1 and CDR2: MGHDK, SYGVNS. CDR3 DNA sequence: TGTGCCAGCAGTGAACCGGGACAGGGGAACACTGAAGCTTTCTTT. It codes for CASSEPGQGNTEAFF.

This clonotype has just one count. The junction shows a germline mismatch at one end, possibly a read error. The genes are TRBV5-1 and TRBJ1-1; D unclear. CDR3 length: 13 residues. CDR1 is SGHRS and CDR2 is YFSETQ in the germline V gene. CDR3 coding DNA: TGCGCTAGCAGCTCGGACCTTCGCACTGAAGCTTTCTTT. It specifies CASSSDLRTEAFF.

The genes are TRBV14 and TRBJ2-3; 8 bases fit TRBD1. V lost 6 bases to trimming and J lost 1 base; unmatched junction nucleotides: 9. The CDR3 spans 16 residues. Germline V gene data show CDR1 as SGHDN and CDR2 as FVKESK. In DNA form, the CDR3 reads TGTGCCAGCAGTCGCTCACAGGGGGTGGGCACAGATACGCAGTATTTT. Its translation is CASSRSQGVGTDTQYF.

This clonotype was seen once. The chain is built from TRBV6-5 and TRBJ1-1, with unresolved D. Germline V gives CDR1 MNHEY, CDR2 SVGAGI. The CDR3 length is 12 residues. The V end lost 2 bases, the J end lost 9 bases, and 10 bases lay between the germline ends. The CDR3: CASSYSKGKAFF. DNA for the CDR3: TGTGCCAGCAGTTACAGTAAGGGAAAAGCTTTCTTT.

Note on this clonotype: A much larger clone is a single base away; this may be a read error. CDR3 bases: TGTGCCAGCAGCCTATTACCCCTAGGGACTAGCGGGAGGGCCTCAGACAATGAGCAGTTCTTC. This encodes CASSLLPLGTSGRASDNEQFF. The genes are TRBV6-4 and TRBJ2-1; TRBD2 matches 16 bases. The CDR3 extends over 21 amino acids. After removal of 6 bases from V and 5 bases from J, the junction contained 19 bases not matched to a gene. Per germline, CDR1 MRHNA and CDR2 SNTAGT.

About this clonotype: At one of its ends the junction is not consistent with the germline gene, which may arise from a read error. This chain uses TRBV7-2 with TRBJ2-3, with D perhaps TRBD2 (7 bases). The CDR3 spans 17 residues. CDR1 is SGHTA, CDR2 FQGNSA, per germline. The CDR3 DNA reads TGTGCCAGCAGCTTAGTATGGGGGGGGGCCGGCACAGGTACGCAGTATTTT. It is translated as CASSLVWGGAGTGTQYF.

This clonotype was counted ten times or more. The V and J genes are TRBV5-8 and TRBJ2-3, with 10 bases matching TRBD2. V was clipped by 2 bases and J by 8 bases; unmatched bases: 8. Germline V gene sequence: CDR1 SGHTS, CDR2 YDEGEE. CDR3 length equals 15 residues. The CDR3 here is CASSFNSGRLTTQYF. The CDR3 DNA is TGTGCCAGCAGCTTTAATAGCGGGAGGTTAACTACGCAGTATTTT.

This clonotype appeared once. This could be a read error, since a much larger clone is one nucleotide away. The chain is built from TRBV7-9 and TRBJ1-5; D perhaps matches TRBD1 (6 bases). The germline gives CDR1 SEHNR, CDR2 FQNEAQ (reference sequence). The CDR3 length is 14 residues. The CDR3 DNA is TGTGCCAGCAGCTTGGGGGGGGGGCCCGGGCCCCAGCGTTTT. It yields the protein CASSLGGGPGPQRF.

This clonotype has just a few counts. The rearrangement links TRBV5-1 to TRBJ2-7, with 8 bases aligning to TRBD1. This CDR3 region has 15 residues. CDR1 is SGHRS and CDR2 is YFSETQ in the germline V gene. The V gene end was trimmed by 0 bases and the J gene end by 4 bases; junction bases not matched to a gene: 6. CDR3 nucleotides: TGCGCCAGCAGCTTGGAATGGACAGGGAGGTACGAGCAGTACTTC. Protein product: CASSLEWTGRYEQYF.

Ten or more counts support this clonotype. This chain links TRBV3-1 with TRBJ2-5, with 9 positions matching TRBD1. Germline V gene data show CDR1 as LGHDT and CDR2 as YNNKEL (reference sequence). Trimming took 3 bases from V and 4 from J; bases not matched to a gene: 6. The CDR3 extends over 15 amino acids. The CDR3 region is CASSHWDRVGETQYF. CDR3 in DNA: TGTGCCAGCAGCCATTGGGACAGGGTAGGAGAGACCCAGTACTTC.

This clonotype was seen a single time. The gene calls are TRBV7-2 and TRBJ2-1; possible D gene TRBD1, 7 bases. CDR1 and CDR2 from the germline V gene are SGHTA and FQGNSA. The CDR3 loop spans 13 amino acids. Between the trimmed V and J ends, which lost 4 bases and 13 bases, there was a span of 17 bases. CDR3 bases: TGTGCCAGCAGCTGGCGGGACAGTGGAGACCAGTTCTTC. As protein: CASSWRDSGDQFF.

This clonotype was seen ten or more times. The chain uses TRBV7-8 and TRBJ2-7; possible D gene TRBD2, 7 bases. The CDR3 runs to 15 residues. Looked up from germline, CDR1 is SGHVS and CDR2 is FQNEAQ. The V gene lost 4 bases and the J gene lost 8 bases, with 21 bases spanning the gap. CDR3 region: CASSSASGLRGQQYF. The CDR3, as DNA: TGTGCCAGCAGCTCCGCTTCGGGATTGCGGGGGCAGCAGTACTTC.

The V gene is TRBV10-3, the J gene TRBJ2-1, with 10 bases that match TRBD2. There are 15 residues in the CDR3. Germline V CDR1 and CDR2: ENHRY, SYGVKD. With 5 bases clipped from V and 5 bases from J, the junction kept 6 bases outside the gene matches. The CDR3 region is CAISSTLAGDNEQFF. The DNA for the CDR3 is TGTGCCATCAGTTCGACCCTAGCGGGGGACAATGAGCAGTTCTTC.

The chain has TRBV20-1 and TRBJ1-2, with 9 bases matching TRBD1. The CDR3 has 13 residues. The V and J ends lost 3 bases and 7 bases, in that order; junction bases with no gene match: 6. Looked up from germline, CDR1 is DFQATT and CDR2 is SNEGSKA (reference sequence). The CDR3 DNA is TGCAGTGCTAGTTCGGGACAGGGTAGTGGCTACACCTTC. Its protein product is CSASSGQGSGYTF.

This rearrangement joins TRBV20-1 to TRBJ2-7, with 9 nucleotides matching TRBD2. V trimming: 4 bases; J trimming: 6 bases; junction bases outside the gene matches: 13. CDR1 DFQATT and CDR2 SNEGSKA come from the germline V gene (reference sequence). This CDR3 comprises 15 residues. CDR3 DNA: TGCAGTGCTAAGGTTGGCGGGAGGGCCGAGTCCGAGCAGTACTTC. It encodes CSAKVGGRAESEQYF.

The chain is built from TRBV24-1 and TRBJ1-2, with D perhaps matching TRBD1 (5 bases). This CDR3 comprises 12 residues. Trimming took 5 bases from V and 8 from J, leaving 11 bases between them. The germline V gene encodes CDR1 KGHDR and CDR2 SFDVKD. The CDR3: CATSAGNRGYTF. As DNA, the CDR3 is TGTGCCACCAGTGCAGGGAATAGAGGCTACACCTTC.

In DNA, the CDR3 is TGCGCCAGCTTGGAAGGACAGGGTAGTCAGCCCCAGCATTTT. It is translated as CASLEGQGSQPQHF. This chain connects TRBV10-1 to TRBJ1-5, with 8 bases that match TRBD1. V lost 8 bases and J lost 6; bases outside the gene matches: 9. CDR1 is WNHNN and CDR2 is SYGVQD in the germline V gene (reference sequence). The CDR3 has 14 residues.

The V call is TRBV6-1, the J call TRBJ2-5, with D possibly TRBD1 on 6 matching bases. This CDR3 contains 17 residues. Per germline, CDR1 MNHNS and CDR2 SASEGT. The V end lost 2 bases, the J end lost 4 bases, and 20 bases lay between the germline ends. The CDR3, as DNA: TGTGCCAGCAGTGAAAGAGGGTGGGGGCCGGGTCGAGAGACCCAGTACTTC. Translating it yields CASSERGWGPGRETQYF.